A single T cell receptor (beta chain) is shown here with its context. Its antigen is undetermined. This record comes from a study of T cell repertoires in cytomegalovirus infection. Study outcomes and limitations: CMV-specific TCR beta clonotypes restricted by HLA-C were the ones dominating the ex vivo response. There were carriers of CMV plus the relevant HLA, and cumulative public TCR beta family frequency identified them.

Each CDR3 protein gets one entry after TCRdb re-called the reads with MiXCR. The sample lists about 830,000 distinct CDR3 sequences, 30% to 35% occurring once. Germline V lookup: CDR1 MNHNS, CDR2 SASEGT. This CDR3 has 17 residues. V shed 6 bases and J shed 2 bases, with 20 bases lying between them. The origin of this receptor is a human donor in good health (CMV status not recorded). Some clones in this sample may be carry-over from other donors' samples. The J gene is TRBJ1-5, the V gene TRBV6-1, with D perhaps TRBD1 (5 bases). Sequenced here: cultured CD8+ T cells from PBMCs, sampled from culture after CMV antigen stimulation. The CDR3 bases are TGTGCCAGCAGCCCCGGGCCCGGGACCTTAGGCAATCAGCCCCAGCATTTT. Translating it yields CASSPGPGTLGNQPQHF.